These 27 T cell receptor beta chains were sequenced from one sample in a study of TIL therapy for anti-PD-1-resistant metastatic lung cancer (dated by TCRdb to about 2021). The time point label, as the study defines it: pre-treatment sample, taken before nivolumab and TIL therapy. The immunoSEQ v3 hsTCRB kit was used to amplify TCR beta CDR3 regions from genomic DNA through bias-controlled multiplex PCR. TCRdb's version of the immuneACCESS table is confined to in-frame rearrangements and falls short of the full clone set. An unresolved V gene accounts for under half of the shortfall where checked; the remainder is of unknown origin. The sample table contains under 70,000 clones; only one count was recorded for less than 75% of them. The ten biggest clones cover 1.8% of the sample. The material was blood, obtained at baseline. The receptors originated from a person aged 25 to 80 with non-small cell lung cancer.

The CDR3 loop reads CASRQGSQGEQYF. The CDR3 DNA sequence: TGTGCCAGTAGGCAAGGAAGTCAAGGGGAGCAGTACTTC. V gene TRBV19 combines with J gene TRBJ2-7, with unresolved D. The CDR3 runs to 13 residues. The V gene lost 6 bases and the J gene lost 7 bases, with 16 bases spanning the gap. Looked up from germline, CDR1 is LNHDA and CDR2 is SQIVND (reference sequence).

The V and J genes are TRBV5-6 and TRBJ1-1, with D tentatively TRBD1 (5 bases). Trimming took off 0 bases at V and 2 bases at J, with 11 bases between the two ends. From germline, CDR1 is SGHDT and CDR2 YYEEEE. This CDR3 contains 15 residues. CDR3 DNA: TGTGCCAGCAGCTTGGATACAGGTGCCAACACTGAAGCTTTCTTT. Its translation is CASSLDTGANTEAFF.

The V call is TRBV11-2, the J call TRBJ2-1; 10 bases match TRBD2. Germline values: CDR1 SGHAT, CDR2 FQNNGV. CDR3 length equals 16 residues. Trimming removed 0 bases from V and 5 bases from J; junction bases left unmatched: 4. The CDR3, as DNA: TGTGCCAGCAGCTTAGAGGGTAGCGGGGGGAACAATGAGCAGTTCTTC. The encoded protein is CASSLEGSGGNNEQFF.

The chain has TRBV19 and TRBJ2-7; 8 positions match TRBD1. Germline V lookup: CDR1 LNHDA, CDR2 SQIVND (reference sequence). This CDR3 contains 14 residues. V was clipped by 4 bases and J by 5 bases; unmatched bases: 7. Written as DNA, the CDR3 is TGTGCCAGTAGTACCCGGACAGGGAACCACGAGCAGTACTTC. Translating it yields CASSTRTGNHEQYF.

V gene TRBV7-2 combines with J gene TRBJ2-7; the D gene is possibly TRBD2 (7 bases). Germline V gives CDR1 SGHTA, CDR2 FQGNSA. Trimming shortened V by 4 bases and J by 3 bases, and 16 bases separated the two germline ends. This CDR3 comprises 15 residues. The CDR3 here is CASSSMGGRGYEQYF. The CDR3 DNA follows: TGTGCCAGCAGCTCTATGGGGGGGCGCGGCTACGAGCAGTACTTC. Full variable domain (missing parts from reference TRBV7-2 and TRBJ2-7): GAGVSQSPSNKVTEKGKDVELRCDPISGHTALYWYRQSLGQGLEFLIYFQGNSAPDKSGLPSDRFSAERTGGSVSTLTIQRTQQEDSAVYLCASSSMGGRGYEQYFGPGTRLTVT.

The sample holds a few counts of this clone. This chain connects TRBV2 to TRBJ1-3; D remains unclear. This CDR3 has 10 residues. The V end lost 6 bases, the J end lost 14 bases, and 11 bases lay between the germline ends. CDR1 SNHLY and CDR2 FYNNEI come from the germline V gene. CDR3: CASSVSSLYF. Written as DNA, the CDR3 is TGTGCCAGCAGCGTATCATCGTTATATTTT.

The V and J genes are TRBV6-1 and TRBJ2-2; D ambiguous. CDR1 and CDR2 from the germline V gene are MNHNS and SASEGT. The V end lost 6 bases, the J end lost 2 bases, and 4 bases lay between the germline ends. The CDR3 is made up of 12 amino acids. Here the CDR3 reads CASSLNTGELFF. CDR3 coding DNA: TGTGCCAGCAGCCTAAACACCGGGGAGCTGTTTTTT.

This chain joins TRBV10-2 and TRBJ2-3, with TRBD2 matching 12 bases. The CDR3 loop spans 17 amino acids. Unmatched junction bases numbered 7, after V lost 4 bases and J lost 2 bases. Per germline, CDR1 WSHSY and CDR2 SAAADI. Here the CDR3 reads CASSGSGLAGTTDTQYF. In DNA form, the CDR3 reads TGCGCCAGCAGTGGATCGGGACTAGCGGGTACCACAGATACGCAGTATTTT.

The CDR3 protein is CASSQDRTAENTQYF. The CDR3 DNA reads as TGCGCCAGCAGCCAAGACCGGACGGCAGAGAATACGCAGTATTTT. The gene calls are TRBV4-1 and TRBJ2-3; D gene unclear. This CDR3 region has 15 residues. CDR1 is MGHRA, CDR2 YSYEKL, per germline. V lost 0 bases and J lost 7, with 14 bases in between.

The genes are TRBV28 and TRBJ2-6; D possibly corresponds to TRBD2 (5 bases). The CDR3 is 16 amino acids. Germline loops: CDR1 MDHEN, CDR2 SYDVKM. Trimming left V 5 bases short and J 1 base short, with 12 bases between. The CDR3 nucleotides are TGTGCCAGCAGTCCCATGGAGGTGTCTGGGGCCAACGTCCTGACTTTC. It specifies CASSPMEVSGANVLTF.

This sequence joins TRBV15 and TRBJ2-7; D is possibly TRBD2 (6 bases). Trimming shortened V by 6 bases and J by 3 bases, and 21 bases separated the two germline ends. The CDR3 is made up of 16 amino acids. Germline V lookup: CDR1 LNHNV, CDR2 YYDKDF (reference sequence). As DNA, the CDR3 is TGTGCCACCAGTTCAACTTCGGACGGGAGAGGCTACGAGCAGTACTTC. Translation gives CATSSTSDGRGYEQYF.

This clone was counted only a few times. The CDR3 DNA sequence: TGCGCCAGCAGCTCGAAAAGTAGCGGGGGAGCCGTCTACGAGCAGTACTTC. This encodes CASSSKSSGGAVYEQYF. The V gene is TRBV5-1, the J gene TRBJ2-7; 9 nucleotides line up with TRBD2. Per germline, CDR1 SGHRS and CDR2 YFSETQ. This CDR3 has 17 residues. The junction had 13 bases not matched to a gene; V was cut back by 3 bases and J by 3 bases.

The chain links TRBV19 to TRBJ2-1, with TRBD2 identical over 14 bases. V trimming: 2 bases; J trimming: 4 bases; junction bases outside the gene matches: 10. CDR1 is LNHDA, CDR2 SQIVND, per germline (reference sequence). This CDR3 has 19 residues. The DNA for the CDR3 is TGTGCCAGTAGTATATATGGGGGGACTAGCGGGAGTAGGTACAATGAGCAGTTCTTC. It codes for CASSIYGGTSGSRYNEQFF.

The V call is TRBV4-2, the J call TRBJ1-6, with a tentative D call TRBD1 (6 bases). V was clipped by 4 bases and J by 3 bases, with 10 bases between them. The CDR3 covers 15 residues. Germline V CDR1 and CDR2: LGHNA, YNFKEQ. CDR3 sequence: CASSRRTDYNSPLHF. As DNA, the CDR3 is TGTGCCAGCAGCCGGAGGACAGACTATAATTCACCCCTCCACTTT.

In its sample, this clone was seen a few times. The CDR3 loop is CASSETGTDTQYF. The CDR3 DNA sequence: TGTGCCAGCAGTGAAACTGGCACAGATACGCAGTATTTT. The chain recombines TRBV25-1 with TRBJ2-3; D remains unclear. The CDR3 loop spans 13 amino acids. V gave up 2 bases and J gave up 1 base, with 4 bases separating them. The germline V gene has CDR1 MGHDK and CDR2 SYGVNS.

The chain uses TRBV28 and TRBJ1-1; TRBD1 matches at 7 bases. The CDR3 sequence is 15 residues long. V dropped 5 bases and J dropped 3; count of bases not matched to a gene: 9. CDR1 and CDR2 (germline): MDHEN, SYDVKM. CDR3 DNA: TGTGCCAGCAGTCCCCCGGGGACAGTCTACACTGAAGCTTTCTTT. Its translation is CASSPPGTVYTEAFF.

The chain employs TRBV2 and TRBJ2-5, with a tentative D call TRBD2 (6 bases). Germline V gene data show CDR1 as SNHLY and CDR2 as FYNNEI. The CDR3 is 14 amino acids. V gave up 5 bases and J gave up 4 bases, with 14 bases separating them. CDR3: CASSPLTSRETQYF. CDR3 DNA sequence: TGTGCCAGCAGTCCCTTGACTAGTAGAGAGACCCAGTACTTC.

V and J are TRBV5-1 and TRBJ2-5, with D unclear. Germline CDR1 and CDR2: SGHRS and YFSETQ. The germline V and J ends were trimmed by 1 base and 0 bases, with 13 bases remaining between them. This CDR3 comprises 16 residues. The CDR3 region has the DNA TGCGCCAGCAGCTTGCGTGGGTTCGAGTACCAAGAGACCCAGTACTTC. This encodes CASSLRGFEYQETQYF.

The rearrangement uses TRBV19 and TRBJ1-4; D uncertain. Germline V gene lookup returns CDR1 LNHDA and CDR2 SQIVND (reference sequence). This CDR3 is 13 amino acids long. V was shortened by 6 bases and J by 6 bases, with 11 bases between the two germline ends. Written as DNA, the CDR3 is TGTGCCAGTAGAACCAGTGGGGATGAAAAACTGTTTTTT. This translates into CASRTSGDEKLFF.

The chain has TRBV6-5 and TRBJ1-4, with D possibly matching TRBD1 (5 bases). The germline CDR1 and CDR2 sequences are MNHEY and SVGAGI. The CDR3 runs 15 residues. Trimming removed 10 bases from V and 10 bases from J, with 25 bases in between. The CDR3 loop is CATSQVVGGWGKLFF. DNA for the CDR3: TGTGCCACCTCACAAGTAGTCGGGGGATGGGGAAAACTGTTTTTT.

This chain joins TRBV5-6 and TRBJ1-5; D may be TRBD1 (5 bases). There are 16 residues in the CDR3. The V gene lost 1 base and the J gene lost 8 bases, with 19 bases spanning the gap. From germline, CDR1 is SGHDT and CDR2 YYEEEE. CDR3 in amino acids: CASSLLSGTEMEPQHF. CDR3 DNA: TGTGCCAGCAGCTTGCTTAGTGGGACGGAGATGGAGCCCCAGCATTTT. Filled out from reference TRBV5-6 and TRBJ1-5, the complete variable domain reads DAGVTQSPTHLIKTRGQQVTLRCSPKSGHDTVSWYQQALGQGPQFIFQYYEEEERQRGNFPDRFSGHQFPNYSSELNVNALLLGDSALYLCASSLLSGTEMEPQHFGDGTRLSIL.

The rearrangement uses TRBV19 and TRBJ2-5; D uncertain. V gave up 4 bases and J gave up 3 bases, with 9 bases separating them. The V gene's germline CDR1 is LNHDA and CDR2 SQIVND (reference sequence). The CDR3 loop spans 13 amino acids. In DNA, the CDR3 is TGTGCCAGTAGTAAATCAAGAGAAGAGACCCAGTACTTC. Encoded protein: CASSKSREETQYF. Full variable domain (missing parts from reference TRBV19 and TRBJ2-5): DGGITQSPKYLFRKEGQNVTLSCEQNLNHDAMYWYRQDPGQGLRLIYYSQIVNDFQKGDIAEGYSVSREKKESFPLTVTSAQKNPTAFYLCASSKSREETQYFGPGTRLLVL.

CDR3 coding DNA: TGTGCCAGCAGCTTATGGGGGTCGGAAGAGACCCAGTACTTC. It is translated as CASSLWGSEETQYF. The chain joins TRBV11-3 to TRBJ2-5; D possibly matches TRBD1 or TRBD2 (5 bases each). This CDR3 comprises 14 residues. In germline, CDR1 is SGHNT, CDR2 YENEEA. The V and J ends lost 2 bases and 3 bases respectively, with 10 bases between them.

This clone was seen a few times. The chain is built from TRBV9 and TRBJ1-2, with D perhaps TRBD1 (5 bases). The V gene's germline CDR1 is SGDLS and CDR2 YYNGEE. The CDR3 is 15 residues long. Between the trimmed V and J ends, which lost 3 bases and 4 bases, there was a span of 16 bases. Here the CDR3 DNA reads TGTGCCAGCAGCGCCCAGGGAGGTGAGGGCTATGGCTACACCTTC. Its protein product is CASSAQGGEGYGYTF. The whole variable domain, remainder taken from reference TRBV9 and TRBJ1-2, is DSGVTQTPKHLITATGQRVTLRCSPRSGDLSVYWYQQSLDQGLQFLIQYYNGEERAKGNILERFSAQQFPDLHSELNLSSLELGDSALYFCASSAQGGEGYGYTFGSGTRLTVV.

V is TRBV19 and J is TRBJ1-3; possible D gene TRBD1, 5 bases. V dropped 5 bases and J dropped 0 bases, with 14 bases sitting between them. Germline CDR1 LNHDA, CDR2 SQIVND (reference sequence). CDR3 length: 16 amino acids. The CDR3: CASSDVRGVSGNTIYF. As DNA, the CDR3 is TGTGCCAGTAGTGACGTCCGAGGGGTCTCTGGAAACACCATATATTTT.

The chain has TRBV11-2 and TRBJ2-1; the D gene is possibly TRBD1 (5 bases). Germline V CDR1 and CDR2: SGHAT, FQNNGV. The CDR3 is 14 amino acids. Trimming removed 5 bases at V and 2 bases at J, with 10 bases between. CDR3 sequence reads: CASSGAGPYNEQFF. The CDR3 DNA sequence: TGTGCCAGCAGCGGGGCAGGGCCCTACAATGAGCAGTTCTTC. The whole variable domain, remainder taken from reference TRBV11-2 and TRBJ2-1, is EAGVAQSPRYKIIEKRQSVAFWCNPISGHATLYWYQQILGQGPKLLIQFQNNGVVDDSQLPKDRFSAERLKGVDSTLKIQPAKLEDSAVYLCASSGAGPYNEQFFGPGTRLTVL.

This clone is a singleton in its sample. The V and J genes are TRBV6-6 and TRBJ1-4, with D hard to call. CDR1 is MNHNY, CDR2 SVGAGI, per germline (reference sequence). With 0 bases removed from V and 4 bases from J, the gap between germline ends came to 12 bases. This CDR3 is 16 amino acids long. The CDR3 DNA reads as TGTGCCAGCAGTTACTCGGGCGGGAGAAGTAATGAAAAACTGTTTTTT. Translation gives CASSYSGGRSNEKLFF.